This T cell receptor beta chain was sequenced in a study of technical replicates of blood from a handful of donors. This CDR3 comprises 13 residues. Germline V lookup: CDR1 SGHDT, CDR2 YYEEEE. Trimming cost V 5 bases and J 2 bases, with 8 bases left between them. Produced via immunoSEQ multiplex PCR; TCRdb's table is partial and in-frame only. The sample shows approximately 73,000 clones, approximately 93% of them seen only once. The receptor was derived from a human donor in good health. The genes are TRBV5-6 and TRBJ1-3; D might be TRBD1 (5 bases). The material sequenced was T cells isolated from PBMCs. DNA of the CDR3: TGTGCCAGCAGTCCAGGGCCTGGAAACACCATATATTTT. Amino acid sequence: CASSPGPGNTIYF.